This T cell receptor (beta chain) was retrieved from a study of T cell repertoires in cytomegalovirus infection. Turning to the study itself: It can be stated that public TCR beta signatures indicated CMV infection as well as a matching HLA type.

Findings and limits, study-wide: The cumulative frequency of public TCR beta families distinguished individuals who carried CMV together with the relevant HLA. Within the response measured ex vivo, HLA-C-restricted CMV-specific TCR beta clonotypes were dominant.

In TCRdb, the reads were re-called with MiXCR into one record per CDR3 protein. The sample holds hundreds of thousands of distinct CDR3 sequences, around 30% seen once. This clonotype was detected only a few times. Antigen unknown. The CDR3 runs 15 residues. The germline V gene has CDR1 DFQATT and CDR2 SNEGSKA (reference sequence). Trimming pared 3 bases from V and 0 bases from J, leaving 12 bases between. The chain uses TRBV20-1 and TRBJ1-3; no clear D gene. The specimen was cultured PBMCs, collected from culture after CMV antigen stimulation. The source of this sequence is a human donor in good health (CMV status not recorded). Some clones in this sample may be carry-over from other donors' samples. The CDR3 region has the DNA TGCAGTGCTAGGGGCCGGGTCTTCTCTGGAAACACCATATATTTT. It translates to CSARGRVFSGNTIYF.